The 25 T cell receptor beta chains given below trace back to one sample, sequenced in a study of blood T cell repertoires in COVID-19. Clones were sequenced by immunoSEQ multiplex PCR, and TCRdb holds only the in-frame ones, with some missing. The repertoire holds fewer than 500,000 clones, with 80% to 90% as singletons. The sequencing input was peripheral blood. The receptors stem from a man aged 18-30 years with COVID-19, enrolled during active disease.

This chain uses TRBV20-1 with TRBJ2-1; 10 nucleotides agree with TRBD1. The V segment lost 3 bases and the J segment 5 bases; nucleotides outside the gene matches: 7. CDR1 is DFQATT, CDR2 SNEGSKA, per germline (reference sequence). The CDR3 loop spans 15 amino acids. The CDR3 sequence: CSASPMDRGNNEQFF. DNA for the CDR3: TGCAGTGCTAGTCCGATGGACAGGGGGAACAATGAGCAGTTCTTC.

V gene TRBV2 combines with J gene TRBJ2-4; the match to TRBD1 covers 10 bases. Germline CDR1 reads SNHLY; CDR2 reads FYNNEI. V lost 7 bases, J lost 7 bases, and 4 bases stayed unmatched. There are 13 residues in the CDR3. CDR3 bases: TGTGCCAGCACGGGGACAGGGGCGAACATTCAGTACTTC. Residues: CASTGTGANIQYF.

This chain links TRBV30 with TRBJ1-1; D remains unclear. Trimming removed 1 base at V and 11 bases at J, with 11 bases between. This CDR3 has 11 amino acids. Germline V gene sequence: CDR1 GTSNPN, CDR2 SVGIG (reference sequence). The chain's CDR3 is CAWSAGLDAFF. The CDR3 DNA reads as TGTGCCTGGAGTGCGGGGTTGGATGCTTTCTTT.

The chain couples TRBV7-9 to TRBJ1-1; 7 nucleotides align to TRBD1. The germline V gene has CDR1 SEHNR and CDR2 FQNEAQ (reference sequence). CDR3 size: 15 residues. Unmatched junction bases numbered 9, after V lost 7 bases and J lost 1 base. The CDR3 spells CASKGDGQANTEAFF. As DNA, the CDR3 is TGTGCCAGCAAAGGAGACGGACAGGCGAACACTGAAGCTTTCTTT.

The chain combines TRBV3-1 (or the pseudogene TRBV3-2) with TRBJ2-5; unclear D gene. The V end was cut by 2 bases, the J end by 3 bases, with 7 bases between. The CDR3 length is 13 residues. Germline V gives CDR1 LGHDT, CDR2 YNNKEL (reference sequence). CDR3 DNA: TGTGCCAGCAGCCAACTCCGGGAAGAGACCCAGTACTTC. Its protein product is CASSQLREETQYF.

This clone was picked up many times. The chain carries TRBV11-2 and TRBJ2-6, with D maybe TRBD2 (6 bases). V lost 1 base and J lost 0, with 13 bases in between. This CDR3 has 18 residues. The germline V gene has CDR1 SGHAT and CDR2 FQNNGV. Here the CDR3 reads CASSLGRDRNSGANVLTF. In DNA form, the CDR3 reads TGTGCCAGCAGCTTAGGGAGGGACCGCAACTCTGGGGCCAACGTCCTGACTTTC.

The V gene is TRBV2, the J gene TRBJ1-1; unclear D gene. CDR1 SNHLY and CDR2 FYNNEI come from the germline V gene. CDR3 length: 14 residues. V lost 6 bases to trimming and J lost 0 bases, with 11 bases between them. Here the CDR3 reads CASRPQYMNTEAFF. The CDR3 DNA reads TGTGCCAGCAGACCCCAGTACATGAACACTGAAGCTTTCTTT.

CDR3 protein: CASSFLNSPLHF. CDR3 DNA sequence: TGTGCCAGCAGTTTCCTGAATTCACCCCTCCACTTT. The chain is built from TRBV12-3 or TRBV12-4 and TRBJ1-6, with no clear D. With 3 bases removed from V and 7 bases from J, the gap between germline ends came to 4 bases. The CDR3 sequence is 12 residues long.

This sequence joins TRBV15 and TRBJ1-6; TRBD1 might be the D (5 bases). CDR1 LNHNV and CDR2 YYDKDF come from the germline V gene (reference sequence). The CDR3 runs to 20 residues. The V and J ends lost 0 bases and 0 bases respectively, with 18 bases between them. CDR3 nucleotides: TGTGCCACCAGCAGAGATCGGACACAGGAACGGAGCTCCTATAATTCACCCCTCCACTTT. Protein: CATSRDRTQERSSYNSPLHF.

The chain employs TRBV6-5 and TRBJ2-2, with unresolved D. The CDR3 sequence is 13 residues long. V gave up 5 bases and J gave up 5 bases, with 9 bases separating them. The germline V gene encodes CDR1 MNHEY and CDR2 SVGAGI. CDR3 coding DNA: TGTGCCAGCAGTCTATCCAGGACCGGGGAGCTGTTTTTT. Translating it yields CASSLSRTGELFF.

This chain joins TRBV29-1 and TRBJ1-1; possible D gene TRBD1, 5 bases. Trimming removed 4 bases from V and 6 bases from J, with 15 bases in between. Germline assignment: CDR1 SQVTM and CDR2 ANQGSEA. CDR3 size: 13 residues. The CDR3 sequence is CSVAVSRGAEAFF. CDR3 nucleotide sequence: TGCAGCGTTGCGGTCAGCCGGGGGGCTGAAGCTTTCTTT.

The chain combines TRBV7-9 with TRBJ2-7, with a possible D match to TRBD2 (6 bases). This CDR3 has 15 amino acids. CDR1 is SEHNR, CDR2 FQNEAQ, per germline (reference sequence). The germline V and J ends were trimmed by 5 bases and 2 bases, with 16 bases remaining between them. The chain's CDR3 is CASSHRGTSAYEQYF. Here the CDR3 DNA reads TGTGCCAGCAGCCATCGAGGGACTTCGGCCTACGAGCAGTACTTC.

CDR3 protein: CASSEDGGGNNEQFF. In DNA, the CDR3 is TGTGCCAGCAGTGAAGACGGTGGCGGTAACAATGAGCAGTTCTTC. This chain links TRBV2 with TRBJ2-1; D ambiguous. Trimming stripped 1 base from V and 5 bases from J, with 12 bases between. The CDR3 has 15 residues. Germline V gene lookup returns CDR1 SNHLY and CDR2 FYNNEI. Using reference TRBV2 and TRBJ2-1 for the parts outside the CDR3, the full variable domain is EPEVTQTPSHQVTQMGQEVILRCVPISNHLYFYWYRQILGQKVEFLVSFYNNEISEKSEIFDDQFSVERPDGSNFTLKIRSTKLEDSAMYFCASSEDGGGNNEQFFGPGTRLTVL.

V usage is TRBV10-1 and J usage is TRBJ2-2, with 9 bases lining up with TRBD1. Germline-derived CDR1 and CDR2 are WNHNN and SYGVQD (reference sequence). This CDR3 is 15 amino acids long. The V gene end was trimmed by 3 bases and the J gene end by 6 bases; junction bases not matched to a gene: 5. Written as DNA, the CDR3 is TGCGCCAGCAGTGATGGGACAGGGATAGCCGGGGAGCTGTTTTTT. It encodes CASSDGTGIAGELFF.

V gene TRBV4-2 combines with J gene TRBJ1-2, with D maybe TRBD1 (5 bases). The germline V and J ends were trimmed by 0 bases and 0 bases, with 17 bases remaining between them. Germline V gene sequence: CDR1 LGHNA, CDR2 YNFKEQ. CDR3 length equals 18 residues. The CDR3: CASSQDFSGTGANYGYTF. The CDR3 DNA follows: TGTGCCAGCAGCCAAGATTTCTCGGGGACGGGGGCTAACTATGGCTACACCTTC.

The rearrangement uses TRBV25-1 and TRBJ2-1, with 10 nucleotides matching TRBD1. J was trimmed by 4 bases and V by 6 bases; bases with no gene match: 3. CDR1 MGHDK and CDR2 SYGVNS come from the germline V gene. The CDR3 has 14 amino acids. The CDR3 DNA sequence: TGTGCCAGCAGCAGACAGGGGGCTTACAATGAGCAGTTCTTC. This sequence encodes CASSRQGAYNEQFF. Based on the CDR3 plus reference TRBV25-1 and TRBJ2-1, the full variable domain is EADIYQTPRYLVIGTGKKITLECSQTMGHDKMYWYQQDPGMELHLIHYSYGVNSTEKGDLSSESTVSRIRTEHFPLTLESARPSHTSQYLCASSRQGAYNEQFFGPGTRLTVL.

A word on this clone: Other DNA sequences in this sample translate to the same CDR3. This sequence joins TRBV3-1 (or the pseudogene TRBV3-2) and TRBJ2-3; D gene unclear. With 4 bases removed from V and 2 bases from J, the gap between germline ends came to 4 bases. Per the germline V gene, CDR1 is LGHDT and CDR2 is YNNKEL (reference sequence). The CDR3 loop spans 12 amino acids. CDR3: CASSLLTDTQYF. The CDR3 bases are TGTGCCAGCAGCCTTCTCACAGATACGCAGTATTTT.

The chain joins TRBV6-1 to TRBJ2-7, with 9 bases identical to TRBD2. V lost 3 bases, J lost 5 bases, and 5 bases stayed unmatched. CDR1 and CDR2 from the germline V gene are MNHNS and SASEGT. The CDR3 runs 14 residues. CDR3 DNA sequence: TGTGCCAGCAGTGACCTAGCGGGATCTAACGAGCAGTACTTC. This codes for CASSDLAGSNEQYF.

The rearrangement uses TRBV12-5 and TRBJ1-2, with D unclear. From germline, CDR1 is LGHNT and CDR2 FRNRAP. V was cut by 7 bases and J by 1 base, with 13 bases left in between. The CDR3 is made up of 14 amino acids. The CDR3 DNA follows: TGTGCTAGTGCCATTGAGGCGATTAACTATGGCTACACCTTC. Protein sequence: CASAIEAINYGYTF.

This chain connects TRBV6-7 to TRBJ1-1; D is possibly TRBD1 (5 bases). TRBV6-7 is an open reading frame, and its role is uncertain. The CDR3 has 14 residues. V lost 5 bases and J 3 bases, leaving 13 bases between the germline ends. CDR3 sequence: CASSLQATDTEAFF. The CDR3 nucleotides read TGTGCCAGCAGTCTACAGGCGACTGACACTGAAGCTTTCTTT.

The chain joins TRBV29-1 to TRBJ2-1; TRBD1 matches 9 bases. The germline V gene has CDR1 SQVTM and CDR2 ANQGSEA. This CDR3 has 11 residues. Germline trimming cut 6 bases from V and 8 bases from J; bases unmatched to any gene: 2. CDR3 region: CSVGQGYEQFF. The CDR3 bases are TGCAGCGTGGGACAGGGTTATGAGCAGTTCTTC.

The rearrangement links TRBV5-8 to TRBJ1-5, with D perhaps TRBD1 (6 bases). V lost 4 bases and J 1 base, leaving 12 bases between the germline ends. The CDR3 runs 15 residues. The germline gives CDR1 SGHTS, CDR2 YDEGEE. The DNA of the CDR3 is TGTGCCAGCAGCCTTCCCGACAGGAGCAATCAGCCCCAGCATTTT. Translation gives CASSLPDRSNQPQHF.

The V and J genes are TRBV24-1 and TRBJ2-1; 13 nucleotides align to TRBD2. CDR1 KGHDR and CDR2 SFDVKD come from the germline V gene. V shed 3 bases, J shed 2 bases, and the junction held 9 bases outside the gene matches. The CDR3 has 19 residues. DNA of the CDR3: TGTGCCACCAGTGATCCGAACACTGGGACTAGCGGGGCCTACAATGAGCAGTTCTTC. Translated: CATSDPNTGTSGAYNEQFF.

The CDR3 DNA follows: TGTGCCAGTAGTATTTCAGGGGTTTCAGCGACCCAGTACTTC. Its protein product is CASSISGVSATQYF. The rearrangement joins TRBV19 to TRBJ2-5, with TRBD1 as a possible D gene (6 bases). The V gene lost 3 bases and the J gene lost 7 bases, with 15 bases spanning the gap. The CDR3 runs to 14 residues. CDR1 and CDR2 (germline): LNHDA, SQIVND (reference sequence).

V and J are TRBV6-5 and TRBJ2-7, with D perhaps TRBD2 (6 bases). The CDR3 has 13 amino acids. Trimming left V 8 bases short and J 1 base short, with 12 bases between. Germline assignment: CDR1 MNHEY and CDR2 SVGAGI. The CDR3 nucleotides read TGTGCCAGCGCCATGACTAGTTCCTACGAGCAGTACTTC. Translating gives CASAMTSSYEQYF.